This TCR beta chain was captured by sequencing in a study of response to subunit inactivated influenza vaccine. Broader study findings: Every seasonal influenza vaccination brings in few new T cells, the authors suggested.

Via MiXCR, TCRdb re-called the RT-PCR reads, giving one row per CDR3 protein. Of about 700,000 distinct CDR3 sequences listed, around a sixth are singletons. With regard to this clonotype: Its antigen is not identified.

The CDR3 loop spans 15 amino acids. V was clipped by 0 bases and J by 5 bases; unmatched bases: 5. Germline assignment: CDR1 SGHRS and CDR2 YFSETQ. The chain carries TRBV5-1 and TRBJ1-1; 9 bases fit TRBD1. The receptor was derived from a man aged 45-65 years who received an inactivated influenza vaccine. Source: PBMCs from blood, taken 11 to 12 days after vaccination. The CDR3 is CASSLEGTGWTEAFF. DNA for the CDR3: TGCGCCAGCAGCTTGGAAGGGACAGGGTGGACTGAAGCTTTCTTT. The full variable domain, rest sourced from reference TRBV5-1 and TRBJ1-1, is KAGVTQTPRYLIKTRGQQVTLSCSPISGHRSVSWYQQTPGQGLQFLFEYFSETQRNKGNFPGRFSGRQFSNSRSEMNVSTLELGDSALYLCASSLEGTGWTEAFFGQGTRLTVV.